A single sample gave rise to the 13 T cell receptor beta chains below, sequenced in a study of blood T cell repertoires in COVID-19. Assay: immunoSEQ multiplex PCR; the TCRdb copy retains only in-frame clones and omits some. Of 150,000 to 200,000 clones listed, roughly nine tenths are singletons. The source material was peripheral blood. The receptors here all came from a man in his late teens or twenties who had recovered from COVID-19.

CDR3 sequence (DNA): TGTGCCGCGCGACGAGGCAGAAATGACAACACCGGGGAGCTGTTTTTT. This gives the protein CAARRGRNDNTGELFF. The chain carries TRBV19 and TRBJ2-2; D gene unclear. Germline CDR1 and CDR2: LNHDA and SQIVND (reference sequence). The CDR3 is made up of 16 amino acids. Trimming cost V 11 bases and J 2 bases, with 21 bases left between them.

The CDR3 coding sequence is TGTGCCAGCAGTGAGGGCAGTAACTATGGCTACACCTTC. This translates into CASSEGSNYGYTF. The J gene is TRBJ1-2, the V gene TRBV6-1; D gene ambiguous. The germline V gene has CDR1 MNHNS and CDR2 SASEGT. The V end lost 3 bases, the J end lost 1 base, and 6 bases lay between the germline ends. The CDR3 is 13 amino acids.

The V and J genes are TRBV5-1 and TRBJ2-5; 10 nucleotides match TRBD2. This CDR3 region has 15 residues. Germline CDR1 SGHRS, CDR2 YFSETQ. V dropped 3 bases and J dropped 4; count of bases not matched to a gene: 6. CDR3 DNA: TGCGCCAGCAGCTCTCTAGCGGGAGCGGGAGAGACCCAGTACTTC. Protein product: CASSSLAGAGETQYF. Complete variable domain (other parts from reference TRBV5-1 and TRBJ2-5): KAGVTQTPRYLIKTRGQQVTLSCSPISGHRSVSWYQQTPGQGLQFLFEYFSETQRNKGNFPGRFSGRQFSNSRSEMNVSTLELGDSALYLCASSSLAGAGETQYFGPGTRLLVL.

The V gene is TRBV15, the J gene TRBJ1-2; 7 positions agree with TRBD1. Per germline, CDR1 LNHNV and CDR2 YYDKDF (reference sequence). J lost 4 bases, V lost 0 bases, and 2 bases had no gene match. The CDR3 runs to 14 residues. In DNA form, the CDR3 reads TGTGCCACCAGCAGAGAGTCAGGGGGCTATGGCTACACCTTC. Amino acids: CATSRESGGYGYTF.

The rearrangement uses TRBV4-1 and TRBJ2-3, with no clear D. From germline, CDR1 is MGHRA and CDR2 YSYEKL. This CDR3 region has 16 residues. V gave up 1 base and J gave up 0 bases, with 11 bases separating them. CDR3 protein: CASSQVIHGSTDTQYF. CDR3 sequence (DNA): TGCGCCAGCAGCCAAGTTATTCACGGGAGCACAGATACGCAGTATTTT.

This chain links TRBV9 with TRBJ1-4; D uncertain. V lost 4 bases and J 3 bases, leaving 10 bases between the germline ends. CDR3 length: 14 residues. Per the germline V gene, CDR1 is SGDLS and CDR2 is YYNGEE. The CDR3, as DNA: TGTGCCAGCAGCCCGCCCGGGGCTAATGAAAAACTGTTTTTT. It specifies CASSPPGANEKLFF.

This clone was found many times. The chain links TRBV2 to TRBJ1-4; 9 bases align to TRBD1. V lost 5 bases, J lost 8 bases, and 15 bases stayed unmatched. The CDR3 contains 17 residues. Germline CDR1 is SNHLY and CDR2 is FYNNEI. The CDR3 sequence: CASSKSRDRDGREKLFF. DNA of the CDR3: TGTGCCAGCAGTAAGTCCCGGGACAGGGACGGGAGAGAAAAACTGTTTTTT.

This sequence joins TRBV7-6 and TRBJ2-1; TRBD2 matches 8 bases. Trimming at V came to 5 bases and at J to 0 bases, leaving 15 bases not matched to a gene. The germline CDR1 and CDR2 sequences are SGHVS and FNYEAQ. This CDR3 has 19 amino acids. The DNA for the CDR3 is TGTGCCAGCAGCCCAGAGGTTAGCGGGATGGTGGGCTCCTACAATGAGCAGTTCTTC. Protein: CASSPEVSGMVGSYNEQFF.

The chain links TRBV18 to TRBJ1-2, with unresolved D. This CDR3 region has 12 residues. Looked up from germline, CDR1 is KGHSH and CDR2 is LQKENI. Trimming cost V 0 bases and J 8 bases, with 7 bases left between them. The CDR3 sequence is CASSPPGGGYTF. The CDR3 DNA sequence: TGTGCCAGCTCACCACCAGGAGGCGGCTACACCTTC.

V and J are TRBV29-1 and TRBJ2-1, with TRBD2 matching 13 bases. Germline CDR1 is SQVTM and CDR2 is ANQGSEA. The CDR3 contains 17 residues. Trimming at V came to 7 bases and at J to 6 bases, leaving 15 bases not matched to a gene. Here the CDR3 reads CSAGLAGAPQRINEQFF. As DNA, the CDR3 is TGCAGCGCCGGACTAGCGGGGGCACCGCAGCGGATCAATGAGCAGTTCTTC.

The CDR3 nucleotides are TGTGCCAGCAGTTCCAACGGGTTGGGGGCCGGGGTTGAAGCTTTCTTT. Protein sequence: CASSSNGLGAGVEAFF. The genes are TRBV6-5 and TRBJ1-1; D may be TRBD1 (6 bases). CDR1 MNHEY and CDR2 SVGAGI come from the germline V gene. Trimming shortened V by 4 bases and J by 7 bases, and 22 bases separated the two germline ends. The CDR3 sequence is 16 residues long.

As for this clone: Other DNA sequences in this sample translate to the same CDR3. The chain has TRBV18 and TRBJ1-5; the D is unclear. The germline V gene has CDR1 KGHSH and CDR2 LQKENI. V was cut by 3 bases and J by 5 bases, with 8 bases left in between. This CDR3 spans 13 amino acids. The DNA of the CDR3 is TGTGCCAGCTCACCCGATCGAGATCAGCCCCAGCATTTT. This codes for CASSPDRDQPQHF.

The V call is TRBV27, the J call TRBJ2-1, with TRBD1 matching over 9 bases. V was clipped by 1 base and J by 7 bases; unmatched bases: 11. Germline V gene sequence: CDR1 MNHEY, CDR2 SMNVEV (reference sequence). This CDR3 is built from 17 residues. DNA for the CDR3: TGTGCCAGCAGTTTATGGGACCCGACAGGGGGAAGAAATGAGCAGTTCTTC. It codes for CASSLWDPTGGRNEQFF.